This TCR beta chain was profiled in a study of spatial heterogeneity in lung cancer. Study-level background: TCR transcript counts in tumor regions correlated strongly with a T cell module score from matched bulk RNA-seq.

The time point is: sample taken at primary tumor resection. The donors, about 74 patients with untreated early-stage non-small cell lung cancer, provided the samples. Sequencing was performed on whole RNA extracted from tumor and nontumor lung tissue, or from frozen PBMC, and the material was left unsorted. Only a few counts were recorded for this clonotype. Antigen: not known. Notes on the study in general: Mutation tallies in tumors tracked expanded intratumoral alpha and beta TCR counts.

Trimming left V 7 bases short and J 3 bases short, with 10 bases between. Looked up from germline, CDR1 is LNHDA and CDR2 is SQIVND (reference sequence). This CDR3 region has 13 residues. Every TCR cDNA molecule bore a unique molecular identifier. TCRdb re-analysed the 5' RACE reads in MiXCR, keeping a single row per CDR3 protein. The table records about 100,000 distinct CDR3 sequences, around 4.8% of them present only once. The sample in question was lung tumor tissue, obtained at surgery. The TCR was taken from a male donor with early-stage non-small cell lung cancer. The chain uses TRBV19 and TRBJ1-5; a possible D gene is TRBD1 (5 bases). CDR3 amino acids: CASIGRDNQPQHF. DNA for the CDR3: TGTGCCAGTATTGGCAGGGACAATCAGCCCCAGCATTTT.